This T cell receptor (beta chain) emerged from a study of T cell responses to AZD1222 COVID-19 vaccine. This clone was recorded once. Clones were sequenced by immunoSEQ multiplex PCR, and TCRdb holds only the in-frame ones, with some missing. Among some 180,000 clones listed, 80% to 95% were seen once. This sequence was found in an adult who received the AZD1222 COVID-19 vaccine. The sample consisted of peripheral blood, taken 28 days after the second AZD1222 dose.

The CDR3 DNA is TGTGCCAGCACCGACCGACTGGGACAGGGGGCCTACGAGCAGTACTTC. This encodes CASTDRLGQGAYEQYF. The chain has TRBV28 and TRBJ2-7, with TRBD1 matching over 11 bases. This CDR3 spans 16 amino acids. The junction had 10 bases not matched to a gene; V was cut back by 7 bases and J by 2 bases. The V gene's germline CDR1 is MDHEN and CDR2 SYDVKM.